The 14 T cell receptor beta chains presented below share a single source sample, sequenced in a study of regulatory T cells in long-lasting Graves disease. Library construction for TCR beta used iRepertoire HTBI primers and Arm-PCR of CDR3 regions. Each CDR3 protein gets one entry after TCRdb re-called the multiplex PCR reads with MiXCR. The sample holds 450,000 to 500,000 distinct CDR3 sequences, around 15% seen once. This sample's time point: newly diagnosed GD, antithyroid drugs for less than 3 months. PBMCs provided the RNA from which the TCR library was made. The data also belong to a second study, concerning T cells in Graves' hyperthyroidism and ophthalmopathy.

This specimen consisted of peripheral blood mononuclear cells (PBMCs), obtained at new diagnosis, from a patient treated with antithyroid drugs. Receptor source: a man aged 40-49 years with Graves disease.

The gene calls are TRBV10-1 and TRBJ2-3, with no clear D. The J call is doubtful: the DNA matches TRBJ2-1 better. This CDR3 has 14 amino acids. CDR1 and CDR2 from the germline V gene are WNHNN and SYGVQD (reference sequence). The CDR3 nucleotides are TGCGCCAGCAGCCGGGTTCGCGGCCCCTACGAGCAGTTCTTC. Amino acid sequence: CASSRVRGPYEQFF.

This clonotype was counted many times. The chain carries TRBV3-1 and TRBJ2-7; D is unresolved. The V end was cut by 3 bases, the J end by 4 bases, with 16 bases between. Germline values: CDR1 LGHDT, CDR2 YNNKEL (reference sequence). This CDR3 contains 15 residues. The CDR3 loop reads CASSHLTKNGYEQYF. CDR3 nucleotide sequence: TGTGCCAGCAGCCACTTGACAAAAAATGGGTACGAGCAGTACTTC.

This clonotype was counted only a few times. This sequence joins TRBV5-1 and TRBJ2-3, with D possibly being TRBD2 (6 bases). CDR1 is SGHRS and CDR2 is YFSETQ in the germline V gene. The length of the CDR3 is 16 residues. The V end lost 3 bases, the J end lost 3 bases, and 17 bases lay between the germline ends. CDR3: CASSWESGGMTDTQYF. The CDR3 DNA is TGCGCCAGCAGCTGGGAAAGTGGCGGGATGACAGATACGCAGTATTTT.

V usage is TRBV12-5 and J usage is TRBJ2-5; TRBD1 might be the D (5 bases). Trimming pared 5 bases from V and 4 bases from J, leaving 11 bases between. The CDR3 contains 13 residues. The germline V gene encodes CDR1 LGHNT and CDR2 FRNRAP. The CDR3 protein is CASGASGAETQYF. For the CDR3, the DNA is TGTGCTAGTGGTGCCTCTGGGGCAGAGACCCAGTACTTC.

The chain links TRBV19 to TRBJ2-5; TRBD1 matches at 7 bases. CDR1 and CDR2 (germline): LNHDA, SQIVND (reference sequence). After removal of 3 bases from V and 1 base from J, the junction contained 5 bases not matched to a gene. The CDR3 length is 15 residues. For the CDR3, the DNA is TGTGCCAGTAGTATTTCCCGGACAGGCCAAGAGACCCAGTACTTC. Protein product: CASSISRTGQETQYF. The variable domain in full, with the rest retrieved from reference TRBV19 and TRBJ2-5, is DGGITQSPKYLFRKEGQNVTLSCEQNLNHDAMYWYRQDPGQGLRLIYYSQIVNDFQKGDIAEGYSVSREKKESFPLTVTSAQKNPTAFYLCASSISRTGQETQYFGPGTRLLVL.

This clonotype was counted many times. This chain connects TRBV11-2 to TRBJ2-1, with 8 bases aligning to TRBD2. The trim removed 5 bases at V and 5 bases at J, leaving 11 bases unmatched. In germline, CDR1 is SGHAT, CDR2 FQNNGV. The CDR3 is 16 residues long. The CDR3 nucleotides read TGTGCCAGCAGCCGCCTCGCGGCTAGCGGGCACAATGAGCAGTTCTTC. Translated: CASSRLAASGHNEQFF. The full variable domain, in which reference TRBV11-2 and TRBJ2-1 provide the parts outside the CDR3, is EAGVAQSPRYKIIEKRQSVAFWCNPISGHATLYWYQQILGQGPKLLIQFQNNGVVDDSQLPKDRFSAERLKGVDSTLKIQPAKLEDSAVYLCASSRLAASGHNEQFFGPGTRLTVL.

This clonotype was counted between two and nine times. This chain connects TRBV7-3 to TRBJ2-5; TRBD2 matches 11 bases. J lost 1 base, V lost 5 bases, and 15 bases had no gene match. The CDR3 runs 19 residues. Germline V CDR1 and CDR2: SGHTA, FQGTGA. The CDR3: CASSPNPRPGTSGQETQYF. CDR3 bases: TGTGCCAGCAGCCCAAACCCACGACCCGGGACTAGCGGCCAAGAGACCCAGTACTTC. The complete variable domain, with remaining parts taken from reference TRBV7-3 and TRBJ2-5, reads GAGVSQTPSNKVTEKGKYVELRCDPISGHTALYWYRQSLGQGPEFLIYFQGTGAADDSGLPNDRFFAVRPEGSVSTLKIQRTERGDSAVYLCASSPNPRPGTSGQETQYFGPGTRLLVL.

There are many counts of this clonotype. The rearrangement joins TRBV11-2 to TRBJ2-3; no definite D call. The CDR3 spans 15 residues. Germline-derived CDR1 and CDR2 are SGHAT and FQNNGV. The V and J ends lost 0 bases and 0 bases respectively, with 7 bases between them. CDR3 residues: CASSLEYGSTDTQYF. Written as DNA, the CDR3 is TGTGCCAGCAGCTTAGAATACGGGAGCACAGATACGCAGTATTTT.

The gene calls are TRBV25-1 and TRBJ1-1; tentatively, D is TRBD1 (5 bases). Trimming stripped 1 base from V and 1 base from J, with 10 bases between. This CDR3 has 15 residues. CDR1 and CDR2 from the germline V gene are MGHDK and SYGVNS. CDR3 in amino acids: CASSEWGGRNTEAFF. CDR3 bases: TGTGCCAGCAGTGAATGGGGGGGGAGGAACACTGAAGCTTTCTTT.

Many counts were recorded for this clonotype. The chain combines TRBV20-1 with TRBJ2-5; D remains unclear. Per the germline V gene, CDR1 is DFQATT and CDR2 is SNEGSKA (reference sequence). The CDR3 is made up of 15 amino acids. V was trimmed by 0 bases and J by 10 bases, leaving 21 bases between them. CDR3 loop: CSARDRVGSGRSQYF. In nucleotides, the CDR3 is TGCAGTGCTAGAGATCGAGTAGGTAGTGGGCGGAGCCAGTACTTC.

This clonotype appeared many times. This chain uses TRBV12-3 or TRBV12-4 with TRBJ1-2; D call uncertain. V lost 5 bases and J 2 bases, leaving 15 bases between the germline ends. The CDR3 runs 15 residues. CDR3 coding DNA: TGTGCCAGCAGTCCCACCTGGCAGCCCAACTATGGCTACACCTTC. This translates into CASSPTWQPNYGYTF.

The table lists this clonotype with many counts. V usage is TRBV12-3 or TRBV12-4 and J usage is TRBJ2-1; 10 bases are shared with TRBD2. The CDR3 length is 15 residues. The ends lost 1 base at V and 10 bases at J; junction bases unmatched: 7. The CDR3 loop reads CASSLGLAGVREQFF. CDR3 nucleotides: TGTGCCAGCAGTTTAGGGCTAGCGGGAGTTCGGGAGCAGTTCTTC.

This clonotype has ten or more counts. This sequence joins TRBV20-1 and TRBJ2-7, with TRBD2 matching over 7 bases. Losses at the gene ends were 0 bases for V and 4 bases for J; bases not matched to a gene: 6. The germline V gene encodes CDR1 DFQATT and CDR2 SNEGSKA (reference sequence). The CDR3 runs to 14 residues. DNA of the CDR3: TGCAGTGCTAGAGAGCCGGGAGGATCTTACGAGCAGTACTTC. It is translated as CSAREPGGSYEQYF.

This clonotype was counted many times. This chain connects TRBV11-2 to TRBJ2-5, with a tentative D call TRBD1 (5 bases). This CDR3 spans 14 amino acids. Looked up from germline, CDR1 is SGHAT and CDR2 is FQNNGV. V lost 0 bases and J 5 bases, leaving 10 bases between the germline ends. CDR3 DNA sequence: TGTGCCAGCAGCTTAGAAGGGGCGGCGGAGACCCAGTACTTC. It is translated as CASSLEGAAETQYF.